A single sample is the source of the 27 T cell receptor beta chains below, sequenced in a study of identical twins. From the 5' RACE reads, TCRdb called clonotypes with MiXCR, one entry per CDR3 protein. The profile shows 1.5 million to 2 million distinct CDR3 sequences, less than 35% of them singletons. Sample: cord blood. The receptor source for this set is a newborn girl in good health.

Worth noting for this clonotype: This clone may be a read error of a much larger clone one base away. The genes are TRBV24-1 and TRBJ2-3; D might be TRBD1 or TRBD2, each matching 5 bases. CDR3 length equals 14 residues. Germline assignment: CDR1 KGHDR and CDR2 SFDVKD. The CDR3 sequence: CATSDWGSTDTRYF. The CDR3 DNA reads TGTGCCACCAGTGATTGGGGGAGCACAGATACGCGGTATTTT.

The chain combines TRBV7-2 with TRBJ2-1; TRBD2 matches at 7 bases. Looked up from germline, CDR1 is SGHTA and CDR2 is FQGNSA. This CDR3 spans 16 amino acids. Germline trimming cut 0 bases from V and 7 bases from J; bases unmatched to any gene: 9. The CDR3 nucleotides are TGTGCCAGCAGCTTAGCTGTGCCTAGCGGTAAAAATGAGCAGTTCTTC. This sequence encodes CASSLAVPSGKNEQFF.

The rearrangement uses TRBV9 and TRBJ2-1; D is undetermined. This CDR3 comprises 13 residues. Per germline, CDR1 SGDLS and CDR2 YYNGEE. The ends were cut back, 3 bases at V and 9 bases at J, with 13 bases in the middle. CDR3 DNA: TGTGCCAGCAGCGCCGGCCCAGTTGGTGAGCAGTTCTTC. Protein product: CASSAGPVGEQFF.

J is TRBJ2-7 and V is TRBV6-2 or TRBV6-3; TRBD1 aligns across 9 bases. The CDR3 contains 17 residues. CDR1 is MNHEY, CDR2 SVGEGT, per germline. The trim removed 0 bases at V and 3 bases at J, leaving 9 bases unmatched. CDR3 region: CASSYSKGGQGFYEQYF. The CDR3 DNA reads as TGTGCCAGCAGTTACTCGAAGGGGGGACAGGGCTTCTACGAGCAGTACTTC.

This clonotype was seen only a few times. This chain links TRBV10-3 with TRBJ2-7, with D tentatively TRBD1 or TRBD2 (5 bases each). V lost 2 bases, J lost 2 bases, and 10 bases lay in between. The CDR3 consists of 14 residues. The germline gives CDR1 ENHRY, CDR2 SYGVKD. Here the CDR3 reads CAISEGRETYEQYF. For the CDR3, the DNA is TGTGCCATCAGTGAGGGCAGGGAGACCTACGAGCAGTACTTC.

Written as DNA, the CDR3 is TGTGCCAGCAGCTTAAAGGACAGGGGGCTTCCGAGCCCCTACAATGAGCAGTTCTTC. It is translated as CASSLKDRGLPSPYNEQFF. The chain carries TRBV11-2 and TRBJ2-1; 11 positions agree with TRBD1. CDR1 and CDR2 from the germline V gene are SGHAT and FQNNGV. The CDR3 covers 19 residues. The V and J ends lost 2 bases and 2 bases, in that order; junction bases with no gene match: 11.

J is TRBJ2-3 and V is TRBV4-2; 10 bases match TRBD2. Looked up from germline, CDR1 is LGHNA and CDR2 is YNFKEQ. J was trimmed by 3 bases and V by 1 base; bases with no gene match: 13. The CDR3 sequence is 19 residues long. CDR3 sequence reads: CASSQGGAGGPLRTDTQYF. The CDR3 DNA reads TGTGCCAGCAGCCAAGGCGGAGCGGGGGGGCCTTTACGGACAGATACGCAGTATTTT.

The rearrangement uses TRBV20-1 and TRBJ2-1; 8 bases are shared with TRBD2. The CDR3 is 15 amino acids. V lost 5 bases and J lost 7; bases outside the gene matches: 13. Germline CDR1 DFQATT, CDR2 SNEGSKA (reference sequence). CDR3 DNA: TGCAGTGCTGGCCTCTTGTCGGGGGGGCCGAATGAGCAGTTCTTC. This sequence encodes CSAGLLSGGPNEQFF.

The rearrangement links TRBV12-3 or TRBV12-4 to TRBJ1-2; TRBD1 aligns across 7 bases. The CDR3 is made up of 14 amino acids. V lost 6 bases to trimming and J lost 3 bases; unmatched junction nucleotides: 7. The CDR3 coding sequence is TGTGCCAGCAGCACTACCAGGGGGTACTATGGCTACACCTTC. Translating it yields CASSTTRGYYGYTF.

This clonotype has a handful of counts. The genes are TRBV27 and TRBJ2-3; D unresolved. Germline loops: CDR1 MNHEY, CDR2 SMNVEV (reference sequence). The CDR3 is 13 residues long. Trimming pared 7 bases from V and 2 bases from J, leaving 10 bases between. In DNA form, the CDR3 reads TGTGCCAGCATGCGGAGCCTCACAGATACGCAGTATTTT. It translates to CASMRSLTDTQYF.

This clonotype was seen only a few times. The genes are TRBV6-1 and TRBJ1-6; perhaps TRBD1 as D (6 bases). The CDR3 runs to 15 residues. V was pared by 1 base and J by 10 bases, with 14 bases between. CDR1 is MNHNS, CDR2 SASEGT, per germline. The CDR3 sequence is CASSEEGGRRSPLHF. CDR3 bases: TGTGCCAGCAGTGAAGAGGGGGGGCGAAGGTCACCCCTCCACTTT.

The J gene is TRBJ1-5, the V gene TRBV20-1; D call uncertain. CDR3 length equals 17 residues. Germline CDR1 and CDR2: DFQATT and SNEGSKA (reference sequence). Trimming cost V 7 bases and J 0 bases, with 22 bases left between them. The CDR3 DNA reads TGCAGTGGTTTTAGTGCGTACCAAATCGATAGCAATCAGCCCCAGCATTTT. It encodes CSGFSAYQIDSNQPQHF.

V is TRBV20-1 and J is TRBJ2-7, with 7 bases that match TRBD1. In germline, CDR1 is DFQATT, CDR2 SNEGSKA (reference sequence). This CDR3 has 14 amino acids. V gave up 5 bases and J gave up 0 bases; unmatched junction bases: 7. This CDR3 reads CSARPRDSSYEQYF. The CDR3 coding sequence is TGCAGTGCTCGCCCACGGGACAGCTCCTACGAGCAGTACTTC.

Only a few counts were recorded for this clonotype. The chain carries TRBV20-1 and TRBJ2-4; D ambiguous. The J call may be in error: the DNA end matches TRBJ2-5 better. The CDR3 runs to 11 residues. The germline V gene has CDR1 DFQATT and CDR2 SNEGSKA (reference sequence). The DNA of the CDR3 is TGCAGTGCCGCCCCCCAAGAGACCCAGTACTTC. This sequence encodes CSAAPQETQYF.

To note about this clonotype: Sequence at one end of the junction differs from germline and may be a read error. The J gene is TRBJ2-3, the V gene TRBV2; D gene uncertain. CDR1 SNHLY and CDR2 FYNNEI come from the germline V gene. The CDR3 has 12 residues. The CDR3, as DNA: TGTGCCAGCAGGCCCAGCACAGATACGCGGTATTTT. It specifies CASRPSTDTRYF.

A note on this clonotype: The germline gene is not matched at one end of the junction; a read error may be the cause. V usage is TRBV27 and J usage is TRBJ2-5, with D perhaps matching TRBD2 (5 bases). The CDR3 runs 15 residues. The germline gives CDR1 MNHEY, CDR2 SMNVEV (reference sequence). DNA for the CDR3: TGTACCAGCAGTTTATTGGGCCGGGGCCAAGAGACCCAGTACTTC. It specifies CTSSLLGRGQETQYF.

This clonotype was observed a few times. The chain uses TRBV6-6 and TRBJ2-7, with D perhaps matching TRBD1 or TRBD2 (6 bases each). This CDR3 is built from 15 residues. Trimming stripped 6 bases from V and 1 base from J, with 16 bases between. CDR1 and CDR2 (germline): MNHNY, SVGAGI (reference sequence). DNA for the CDR3: TGTGCCAGCAGCCACCTAGGAGGGACATCCTACGAGCAGTACTTC. Translated, it gives CASSHLGGTSYEQYF.

The V gene is TRBV28, the J gene TRBJ1-6; D is uncertain. Germline assignment: CDR1 MDHEN and CDR2 SYDVKM. V was shortened by 5 bases and J by 14 bases, with 22 bases between the two germline ends. CDR3 size: 15 residues. The CDR3 coding sequence is TGTGCCAGCAGTATGCCTGGGGTTCACGTTGGAACCCTCCACTTT. This translates into CASSMPGVHVGTLHF.

V usage is TRBV7-9 and J usage is TRBJ2-7; the match to TRBD1 covers 9 bases. The J segment lost 7 bases and the V segment lost 2 bases, leaving 9 bases of the junction unmatched. CDR3 length: 15 amino acids. The V gene's germline CDR1 is SEHNR and CDR2 FQNEAQ (reference sequence). CDR3 sequence: CASSLSGTGIVEQYF. The CDR3 bases are TGTGCCAGCAGCTTATCCGGGACAGGGATAGTAGAGCAGTACTTC. Drawing the rest from reference TRBV7-9 and TRBJ2-7, the complete variable domain is DTGVSQNPRHKITKRGQNVTFRCDPISEHNRLYWYRQTLGQGPEFLTYFQNEAQLEKSRLLSDRFSAERPKGSFSTLEIQRTEQGDSAMYLCASSLSGTGIVEQYFGPGTRLTVT.

The V and J genes are TRBV3-1 and TRBJ2-5; 16 bases are a match to TRBD2. V trimming: 7 bases; J trimming: 5 bases; junction bases outside the gene matches: 7. The CDR3 contains 16 residues. Per germline, CDR1 LGHDT and CDR2 YNNKEL (reference sequence). DNA of the CDR3: TGTGCCAGCAAGGGACTAGCGGGGGGGCTTCACGAGACCCAGTACTTC. This gives the protein CASKGLAGGLHETQYF.

This clonotype was counted many times. The chain links TRBV20-1 to TRBJ2-7; D possibly uses TRBD1 or TRBD2 (5 bases each). Germline CDR1 reads DFQATT; CDR2 reads SNEGSKA (reference sequence). The CDR3 consists of 13 residues. CDR3 in DNA: TGCAGCGCCCCCGGGGACCCTAACTACGAGCAGTACTTC. Translated, it gives CSAPGDPNYEQYF.

This clonotype has at least ten counts. The chain's CDR3 is CASSWTRDTQYF. CDR3 nucleotide sequence: TGTGCCAGCAGCTGGACTAGAGATACGCAGTATTTT. The chain links TRBV7-8 to TRBJ2-3; TRBD2 matches at 7 bases. Germline assignment: CDR1 SGHVS and CDR2 FQNEAQ. V shed 4 bases and J 5 bases; nucleotides not matched to a gene: 0. This CDR3 spans 12 amino acids.

The sample holds many counts of this clonotype. This sequence joins TRBV28 and TRBJ2-3, with TRBD2 matching 10 bases. Germline V lookup: CDR1 MDHEN, CDR2 SYDVKM. J was trimmed by 3 bases and V by 5 bases; bases with no gene match: 5. This CDR3 has 15 residues. CDR3 sequence (DNA): TGTGCCAGCAGTCCCAGCGGGAGGGGGACAGATACGCAGTATTTT. The encoded protein is CASSPSGRGTDTQYF.

This chain's CDR3 is CASSRRDYNEQYF. The CDR3 nucleotides read TGTGCCAGCAGCAGACGCGATTACAATGAGCAGTACTTC. The V call is TRBV3-1, the J call TRBJ2-7, with D hard to call. V lost 5 bases and J 7 bases, leaving 15 bases between the germline ends. The CDR3 is 13 amino acids. Germline V lookup: CDR1 LGHDT, CDR2 YNNKEL (reference sequence).

The chain employs TRBV5-1 and TRBJ2-5, with D maybe TRBD2 (5 bases). The V end lost 0 bases, the J end lost 2 bases, and 14 bases lay between the germline ends. The CDR3 runs 16 residues. CDR1 and CDR2 from the germline V gene are SGHRS and YFSETQ. CDR3 region: CASSLGPSWGQETQYF. CDR3 coding DNA: TGCGCCAGCAGCTTGGGGCCTAGCTGGGGTCAAGAGACCCAGTACTTC. Full variable domain (remainder filled in from reference TRBV5-1 and TRBJ2-5): KAGVTQTPRYLIKTRGQQVTLSCSPISGHRSVSWYQQTPGQGLQFLFEYFSETQRNKGNFPGRFSGRQFSNSRSEMNVSTLELGDSALYLCASSLGPSWGQETQYFGPGTRLLVL.

The chain combines TRBV30 with TRBJ2-7; D remains unclear. Germline V gene sequence: CDR1 GTSNPN, CDR2 SVGIG (reference sequence). Trimming took 0 bases from V and 7 from J, leaving 10 bases between them. This CDR3 contains 12 residues. The CDR3 nucleotides read TGTGCCTGGAGTGTAGGCGGCAATGAGCAGTACTTC. As protein: CAWSVGGNEQYF.

This clonotype appeared many times. The chain uses TRBV29-1 and TRBJ2-3; D is undetermined. The CDR3 is 13 amino acids. CDR1 and CDR2 (germline): SQVTM, ANQGSEA. V was cut by 5 bases and J by 6 bases, with 15 bases left in between. Written as DNA, the CDR3 is TGCAGCGTTTGCCGGCGACCATCCGATACGCAGTATTTT. Protein sequence: CSVCRRPSDTQYF.